A selection of T cell receptor beta chains follows, all from one sample in a study of patients and donors after allogeneic stem cell transplantation. TCRdb re-called the RT-PCR reads through MiXCR, storing one row per CDR3 protein. This table holds roughly 960,000 distinct CDR3 sequences, about a sixth found once. Input material: blood, either unsorted or a sorted T cell fraction (not recorded which). All receptors derive from a human donor who was either an allogeneic HSCT recipient or a stem cell or donor lymphocyte infusion donor (not recorded which). It is not recorded whose cells these are; they may come from a transplant donor. Each CDR3 is given with its conserved first and last residue. The D gene is left open where the match is weak. Size values are once, few and many counts, or a class for expanded clones, and some rows have none.

CDR3 protein	CDR3 DNA	D gene	V gene	J gene	clone size
CASEGQGLYEQYF	TGTGCCAGCGAAGGACAGGGGTTATACGAGCAGTACTTC	TRBD1	TRBV2	TRBJ2-7	few
CASSPQTGRGSDTEAFF	TGTGCCAGCAGCCCCCAGACAGGGAGGGGATCGGACACTGAAGCTTTCTTT	TRBD1	TRBV11-1	TRBJ1-1	few
CASRVPGGFRYNEQFF	TGTGCCAGCAGGGTCCCAGGGGGCTTTAGGTACAATGAGCAGTTCTTC	TRBD1	TRBV2	TRBJ2-1	few
CASSLKAYWEDTQYF	TGTGCCAGCAGCTTGAAGGCCTACTGGGAAGATACGCAGTATTTT	-	TRBV7-2	TRBJ2-3	-
CATSRDSAGVLETQYF	TGTGCCACCAGCAGAGATTCAGCGGGAGTGTTGGAGACCCAGTACTTC	TRBD2	TRBV15	TRBJ2-5	-
CASSFLDYTDTQYF	TGTGCCAGCAGTTTTCTGGACTACACAGATACGCAGTATTTT	-	TRBV27	TRBJ2-3	-
CASSVLGNTGELFF	TGTGCCAGCAGCGTACTGGGGAACACCGGGGAGCTGTTTTTT	-	TRBV9	TRBJ2-2	-
CASSSGPLRDEQFF	TGTGCCAGCAGTTCTGGCCCGCTGAGGGATGAGCAGTTCTTC	-	TRBV5-6	TRBJ2-1	-
CSPTGQGETEAFF	TGCAGCCCGACGGGACAGGGAGAAACTGAAGCTTTCTTT	TRBD1	TRBV29-1	TRBJ1-1	few
CASSPPGWKETQYF	TGTGCCAGCAGCCCACCAGGGTGGAAGGAGACCCAGTACTTC	-	TRBV3-1	TRBJ2-5	-
CASSQDSGGANTGELFF	TGCGCCAGCAGCCAAGATTCCGGGGGCGCGAACACCGGGGAGCTGTTTTTT	-	TRBV4-1	TRBJ2-2	many
CASSKAEGGQETQYF	TGTGCCAGCAGCAAAGCGGAGGGTGGTCAAGAGACCCAGTACTTC	-	TRBV21-1	TRBJ2-5	-
CSGGSSGNTIYF	TGCAGCGGGGGATCTTCGGGAAACACCATATATTTT	-	TRBV29-1	TRBJ1-3	-
CATSLPGVGDTEAFF	TGTGCCACCAGCTTACCAGGAGTGGGTGACACTGAAGCTTTCTTT	-	TRBV15	TRBJ1-1	-
CASSLAGGPRNEQFF	TGTGCCAGCAGTTTAGCGGGAGGGCCAAGGAATGAGCAGTTCTTC	TRBD2	TRBV12-3/TRBV12-4	TRBJ2-1	many
CSVEDTRTEAFF	TGCAGCGTTGAGGATACGAGGACTGAAGCTTTCTTT	-	TRBV29-1	TRBJ1-1	few
CASTNIGANTEAFF	TGCGCCAGCACTAACATCGGGGCGAACACTGAAGCTTTCTTT	-	TRBV5-1	TRBJ1-1	few
CASSPRQGRETQYF	TGTGCCAGCAGCCCGAGACAGGGGAGAGAGACCCAGTACTTC	TRBD1	TRBV11-2	TRBJ2-5	many
CASSNLFVGANTGELFF	TGCGCCAGCAGCAACCTGTTTGTCGGCGCGAACACCGGGGAGCTGTTTTTT	-	TRBV5-1	TRBJ2-2	-
CASSKLNQPQHF	TGTGCCAGCAGTAAGCTAAATCAGCCCCAGCATTTT	-	TRBV6-5	TRBJ1-5	few
CASSLPVGTGELFF	TGTGCCAGCAGCCTCCCCGTGGGGACCGGGGAGCTGTTTTTT	-	TRBV11-3	TRBJ2-2	few
CASSQDLSGAYEQYF	TGCGCCAGCAGCCAAGATCTGAGCGGGGCCTACGAGCAGTACTTC	TRBD2	TRBV4-1	TRBJ2-7	-
CASSHQEDTQYF	TGTGCCAGCTCGCATCAGGAAGATACGCAGTATTTT	-	TRBV18	TRBJ2-3	-
CSVVDTAQYF	TGCAGCGTTGTGGACACGGCCCAGTACTTC	-	TRBV29-1	TRBJ2-5	many
CATSGGQGRGYTF	TGTGCCACCAGCGGGGGACAGGGTCGGGGCTACACCTTC	TRBD1	TRBV15	TRBJ1-2	few
CSVRGGVGSGNTIYF	TGCAGCGTACGAGGAGGCGTCGGCTCTGGAAACACCATATATTTT	-	TRBV29-1	TRBJ1-3	many
CASGGLAGGPQETQYF	TGTGCCAGCGGAGGACTAGCGGGGGGTCCCCAAGAGACCCAGTACTTC	TRBD2	TRBV6-2/TRBV6-3	TRBJ2-5	-
CATSDFGHTDTQYF	TGTGCCACCAGTGATTTTGGACACACAGATACGCAGTATTTT	-	TRBV24-1	TRBJ2-3	-
CSVYGSTGELFF	TGCAGCGTTTATGGGTCCACCGGGGAGCTGTTTTTT	-	TRBV29-1	TRBJ2-2	-
CASSLFFVNTEAFF	TGTGCCAGCAGCTTATTTTTTGTAAACACTGAAGCTTTCTTT	-	TRBV7-7	TRBJ1-1	-
CATSDTTGVEQYF	TGTGCCACCAGTGATACTACAGGGGTAGAGCAGTACTTC	TRBD1	TRBV24-1	TRBJ2-7	-
CASSSRGPGSNEQFF	TGTGCCAGCAGCTCTCGAGGTCCGGGAAGCAATGAGCAGTTCTTC	-	TRBV7-9	TRBJ2-1	few
CATSDSLQRESYNEQFF	TGTGCCACCAGTGATTCCCTTCAGCGGGAGTCCTACAATGAGCAGTTCTTC	TRBD2	TRBV24-1	TRBJ2-1	-
CASPRVNTEAFF	TGTGCCAGCCCCAGGGTGAACACTGAAGCTTTCTTT	-	TRBV25-1	TRBJ1-1	few
CASSFRSPGPYEQYF	TGTGCCAGCAGTTTTAGATCGCCCGGGCCCTACGAGCAGTACTTC	-	TRBV12-3/TRBV12-4	TRBJ2-7	-
CASSPISNTGELFF	TGCGCCAGCAGCCCGATATCGAACACCGGGGAGCTGTTTTTT	-	TRBV5-1	TRBJ2-2	-